This TCR beta chain was retrieved from a study of cytomegalovirus exposure and HLA in healthy donors. Study results and limitations: Reportedly, TCR beta sequences accurately predicted HLA-A and HLA-B alleles in most subjects.

In the case of this clone: Its antigen is unidentified.

PCR amplification relied on 60 Vbeta primers (plus 13 Jbeta primers). The assay was immunoSEQ multiplex PCR, and TCRdb's table has in-frame clones only and misses some. The sample lists around 170,000 clones, roughly 80% occurring once. Though probably carrying unrecorded immune exposures, donors were nominally healthy at sampling. The TCR comes from a man between 40 and 49 years old in good health and CMV-seropositive. Sequencing was done on a sample of PBMCs.

The CDR3 nucleotides read TGCGCCAGCAGCCAAGTGGGCGGGGGGTTGGCCGGGGAGCTGTTTTTT. Translation: CASSQVGGGLAGELFF. The gene calls are TRBV4-1 and TRBJ2-2; 8 nucleotides match TRBD2. Trimming took 1 base from V and 6 from J; bases not matched to a gene: 7. The germline V gene encodes CDR1 MGHRA and CDR2 YSYEKL. The CDR3 consists of 16 residues.